The 25 T cell receptor beta chains reported below all come from one sample, sequenced in a study of PD-1 blockade in classical Hodgkin lymphoma. Method: immunoSEQ multiplex PCR; TCRdb's copy keeps in-frame clones and lacks some. The sample has some 14,000 clones, about 86% seen once. Sample time point: newly diagnosed, previously untreated cHL patient sample. Magnetic negative selection purified CD4+ T cells from thawed PBMCs. The material sequenced was CD4+ T cells from blood. The source of these receptors is a human donor with classical Hodgkin lymphoma.

The genes are TRBV10-3 and TRBJ2-1, with TRBD2 matching over 8 bases. Germline assignment: CDR1 ENHRY and CDR2 SYGVKD. The CDR3 has 15 amino acids. With 4 bases clipped from V and 5 bases from J, the junction kept 7 bases outside the gene matches. The CDR3 coding sequence is TGTGCCATCAGTGCCCAGCGGGAGCTCGACAATGAGCAGTTCTTC. It codes for CAISAQRELDNEQFF.

V gene TRBV30 combines with J gene TRBJ1-2; no clear D. This CDR3 has 13 amino acids. V was trimmed by 4 bases and J by 8 bases, leaving 17 bases between them. In germline, CDR1 is GTSNPN, CDR2 SVGIG (reference sequence). CDR3 loop: CAWNSAREEGYTF. Written as DNA, the CDR3 is TGTGCCTGGAACTCCGCGCGGGAGGAAGGCTACACCTTC.

The chain recombines TRBV10-3 with TRBJ2-1, with D maybe TRBD2 (6 bases). Germline V gives CDR1 ENHRY, CDR2 SYGVKD. CDR3 length: 14 amino acids. V lost 0 bases and J lost 12, with 15 bases in between. The chain's CDR3 is CAISESNGRKGQFF. CDR3 in DNA: TGTGCCATCAGTGAGTCGAACGGGAGAAAGGGGCAGTTCTTC.

This chain uses TRBV5-1 with TRBJ2-1, with 9 bases that match TRBD2. Germline-derived CDR1 and CDR2 are SGHRS and YFSETQ. V lost 4 bases and J lost 6; bases outside the gene matches: 5. CDR3 length: 14 amino acids. In DNA form, the CDR3 reads TGCGCCAGCAGCCCAGGACTAGCGCCCAATGAGCAGTTCTTC. Translated, it gives CASSPGLAPNEQFF.

This chain links TRBV19 with TRBJ1-2; 8 bases are a match to TRBD1. CDR3 size: 15 residues. Germline V gene lookup returns CDR1 LNHDA and CDR2 SQIVND (reference sequence). V shed 0 bases, J shed 7 bases, and the junction held 7 bases outside the gene matches. The CDR3 DNA sequence: TGTGCCAGTAGTATAGATCGGACAGGGAGTGGTGGCTACACCTTC. Its translation is CASSIDRTGSGGYTF.

V is TRBV15 and J is TRBJ1-5; perhaps TRBD1 as D (6 bases). The germline V and J ends were trimmed by 4 bases and 7 bases, with 17 bases remaining between them. The CDR3 has 15 residues. Germline V CDR1 and CDR2: LNHNV, YYDKDF (reference sequence). CDR3 region: CATSTTHRVGQPQHF. CDR3 in DNA: TGTGCCACCAGCACAACCCACAGGGTAGGCCAGCCCCAGCATTTT.

The rearrangement links TRBV4-3 to TRBJ1-2; TRBD1 matches at 8 bases. The CDR3 totals 16 residues. V shed 0 bases, J shed 5 bases, and the junction held 8 bases outside the gene matches. Germline loops: CDR1 LGHNA, CDR2 YSLEER. DNA of the CDR3: TGCGCCAGCAGCCAAGATATCCAGGGGGCAGGATATGGCTACACCTTC. Translation: CASSQDIQGAGYGYTF.

The rearrangement joins TRBV28 to TRBJ2-7, with D possibly being TRBD2 (6 bases). The CDR3 consists of 15 residues. The V gene's germline CDR1 is MDHEN and CDR2 SYDVKM. V lost 3 bases, J lost 0 bases, and 12 bases lay in between. The CDR3 sequence is CASSFRAEGSYEQYF. The CDR3 coding sequence is TGTGCCAGCAGTTTCAGAGCGGAGGGCTCCTACGAGCAGTACTTC.

This clone has more than one count but fewer than ten. The chain has TRBV7-9 and TRBJ1-4, with TRBD1 matching over 7 bases. J lost 7 bases, V lost 6 bases, and 23 bases had no gene match. The CDR3 length is 19 residues. CDR1 is SEHNR, CDR2 FQNEAQ, per germline (reference sequence). The CDR3 bases are TGTGCCAGCAGATACCACCGGACACAGACAGGGAGAGAGGGTGAAAAACTGTTTTTT. Residues: CASRYHRTQTGREGEKLFF.

In nucleotides, the CDR3 is TGTGCCAGCAGCTTACGACAGGGGACCGGGGAGCTGTTTTTT. Protein sequence: CASSLRQGTGELFF. The chain has TRBV7-9 and TRBJ2-2; 8 bases match TRBD1. Germline V lookup: CDR1 SEHNR, CDR2 FQNEAQ (reference sequence). The CDR3 runs to 14 residues. J lost 5 bases, V lost 2 bases, and 1 base had no gene match. The full variable domain, rest sourced from reference TRBV7-9 and TRBJ2-2, is DTGVSQNPRHKITKRGQNVTFRCDPISEHNRLYWYRQTLGQGPEFLTYFQNEAQLEKSRLLSDRFSAERPKGSFSTLEIQRTEQGDSAMYLCASSLRQGTGELFFGEGSRLTVL.

This sequence joins TRBV11-2 and TRBJ2-3; D may be TRBD1 (6 bases). Germline V gives CDR1 SGHAT, CDR2 FQNNGV. CDR3 length: 14 amino acids. V lost 4 bases and J lost 1, with 9 bases in between. The CDR3 reads CASSSGVGTDTQYF. The CDR3 nucleotides are TGTGCCAGCAGCTCAGGGGTCGGCACAGATACGCAGTATTTT.

The genes are TRBV28 and TRBJ1-2; TRBD1 matches 7 bases. CDR1 MDHEN and CDR2 SYDVKM come from the germline V gene. This CDR3 has 14 amino acids. After removal of 4 bases from V and 8 bases from J, the junction contained 10 bases not matched to a gene. CDR3 amino acids: CASSSNWDSTGYTF. In DNA, the CDR3 is TGTGCCAGCAGTTCAAACTGGGACAGCACAGGCTACACCTTC.

This clone was counted only a few times. The V gene is TRBV28, the J gene TRBJ1-2; possible D gene TRBD1, 5 bases. CDR3 length: 12 amino acids. The germline V gene encodes CDR1 MDHEN and CDR2 SYDVKM. V dropped 6 bases and J dropped 3 bases, with 8 bases sitting between them. The CDR3 loop is CASSTTDYGYTF. CDR3 DNA: TGTGCCAGCAGCACGACAGACTATGGCTACACCTTC.

The J gene is TRBJ2-5, the V gene TRBV7-2, with a possible D match to TRBD2 (6 bases). Germline lookup yields CDR1 SGHTA and CDR2 FQGNSA. Trimming took off 10 bases at V and 1 base at J, with 13 bases between the two ends. The CDR3 runs to 13 residues. The CDR3 loop reads CAIGGVFQETQYF. In nucleotides, the CDR3 is TGTGCCATCGGGGGTGTTTTCCAAGAGACCCAGTACTTC.

On this clone: At one end, the junction sequence differs from germline, possibly due to a read error. The rearrangement uses TRBV5-1 and TRBJ2-5; possible D gene TRBD2, 5 bases. The better agreement between TRBJ2-7 and the DNA end casts doubt on the J call. This CDR3 has 14 amino acids. Germline-derived CDR1 and CDR2 are SGHRS and YFSETQ. The CDR3 reads CASSNGPSSHEQYF. CDR3 coding DNA: TGCGCCAGCAGTAACGGGCCTAGCTCCCACGAGCAGTACTTC.

This chain uses TRBV28 with TRBJ1-2, with D possibly TRBD1 on 6 matching bases. CDR3 size: 13 residues. Trimming pared 7 bases from V and 4 bases from J, leaving 13 bases between. The V gene's germline CDR1 is MDHEN and CDR2 SYDVKM. This chain's CDR3 is CASTKGGGYGYTF. The CDR3 coding sequence is TGTGCCAGCACCAAGGGGGGGGGCTATGGCTACACCTTC.

This chain links TRBV7-9 with TRBJ1-1, with 9 bases identical to TRBD1. Germline assignment: CDR1 SEHNR and CDR2 FQNEAQ (reference sequence). This CDR3 has 14 residues. Trimming at V came to 4 bases and at J to 5 bases, leaving 5 bases not matched to a gene. CDR3 nucleotide sequence: TGTGCCAGCAGCTCGACACAGGGGGCTACTGAAGCTTTCTTT. It specifies CASSSTQGATEAFF.

The rearrangement uses TRBV5-1 and TRBJ1-5, with 10 bases that match TRBD1. The CDR3 contains 15 residues. Germline lookup yields CDR1 SGHRS and CDR2 YFSETQ. After removal of 3 bases from V and 5 bases from J, the junction contained 5 bases not matched to a gene. The CDR3: CASSWTGGKDQPQHF. CDR3 in DNA: TGCGCCAGCAGCTGGACAGGGGGTAAAGATCAGCCCCAGCATTTT.

This chain links TRBV28 with TRBJ2-3; a weak D match, TRBD1 (5 bases). CDR3 length: 15 residues. CDR1 and CDR2 (germline): MDHEN, SYDVKM. V lost 2 bases and J lost 1, with 10 bases in between. The CDR3 nucleotides are TGTGCCAGCAGTTTACCAGGGTGGGGCACAGATACGCAGTATTTT. It encodes CASSLPGWGTDTQYF.

The chain couples TRBV29-1 to TRBJ1-1; 8 nucleotides match TRBD1. Germline CDR1 reads SQVTM; CDR2 reads ANQGSEA. This CDR3 comprises 16 residues. Trimming took 7 bases from V and 4 from J; bases not matched to a gene: 17. As DNA, the CDR3 is TGCAGCGCCGAGGACAGGGCCGGGGGTCTTCTCACTGAAGCTTTCTTT. Protein sequence: CSAEDRAGGLLTEAFF.

For the CDR3, the DNA is TGTGCCACCAGCAGAGAGGGACAGCAACATGAAAAACTGTTTTTT. It yields the protein CATSREGQQHEKLFF. The J gene is TRBJ1-4, the V gene TRBV15, with 7 nucleotides matching TRBD1. CDR1 is LNHNV, CDR2 YYDKDF, per germline (reference sequence). The CDR3 contains 15 residues. V was clipped by 0 bases and J by 6 bases; unmatched bases: 4.

The V and J genes are TRBV4-3 and TRBJ1-3, with unresolved D. Trimming shortened V by 0 bases and J by 0 bases, and 12 bases separated the two germline ends. CDR1 is LGHNA, CDR2 YSLEER, per germline. The CDR3 covers 17 residues. CDR3 in DNA: TGCGCCAGCAGCCAAGATGGACCTCGGAGCTCTGGAAACACCATATATTTT. This sequence encodes CASSQDGPRSSGNTIYF.

J is TRBJ2-5 and V is TRBV5-5; unclear D gene. CDR3 length: 12 amino acids. Trimming took off 2 bases at V and 5 bases at J, with 7 bases between the two ends. Per the germline V gene, CDR1 is SGHKS and CDR2 is YYEKEE (reference sequence). The CDR3 nucleotides read TGTGCCAGCAGCTTCATGGGGGAGACCCAGTACTTC. Amino acids: CASSFMGETQYF.

CDR3 bases: TGTGCCAGTAGTATCTACCCCCCTTCCTACAATGAGCAGTTCTTC. Protein product: CASSIYPPSYNEQFF. The rearrangement links TRBV19 to TRBJ2-1; D remains ambiguous. The germline V gene has CDR1 LNHDA and CDR2 SQIVND (reference sequence). CDR3 length equals 15 residues. V lost 3 bases to trimming and J lost 1 base, with 10 bases between them.

A single count supports this clone. The chain carries TRBV25-1 and TRBJ1-1; 11 bases agree with TRBD1. The germline gives CDR1 MGHDK, CDR2 SYGVNS. The CDR3 is made up of 15 amino acids. Losses at the gene ends were 3 bases for V and 9 bases for J; bases not matched to a gene: 9. The CDR3 DNA is TGTGCCAGCAGTGACATGTCGGGACAGGGGGAGAAAGCTTTCTTT. Translation: CASSDMSGQGEKAFF.